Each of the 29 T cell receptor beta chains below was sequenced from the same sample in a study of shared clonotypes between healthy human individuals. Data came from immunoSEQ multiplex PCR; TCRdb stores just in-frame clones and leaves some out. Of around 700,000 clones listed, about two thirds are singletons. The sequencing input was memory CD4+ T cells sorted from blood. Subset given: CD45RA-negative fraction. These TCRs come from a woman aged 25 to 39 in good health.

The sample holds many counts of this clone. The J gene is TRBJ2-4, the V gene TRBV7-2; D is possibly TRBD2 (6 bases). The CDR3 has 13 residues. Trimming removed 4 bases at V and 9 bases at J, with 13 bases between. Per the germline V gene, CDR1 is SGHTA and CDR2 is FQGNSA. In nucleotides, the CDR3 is TGTGCCAGCAGCTCGGGGACCGGGAGCATTCAGTACTTC. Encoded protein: CASSSGTGSIQYF. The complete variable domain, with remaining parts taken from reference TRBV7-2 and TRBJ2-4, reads GAGVSQSPSNKVTEKGKDVELRCDPISGHTALYWYRQSLGQGLEFLIYFQGNSAPDKSGLPSDRFSAERTGGSVSTLTIQRTQQEDSAVYLCASSSGTGSIQYFGAGTRLSVL.

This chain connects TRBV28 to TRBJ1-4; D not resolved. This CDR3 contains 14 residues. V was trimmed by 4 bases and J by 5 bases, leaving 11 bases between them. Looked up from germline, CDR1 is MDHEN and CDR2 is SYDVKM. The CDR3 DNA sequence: TGTGCCAGCAGTTCCCGACAAGTAAATGAAAAACTGTTTTTT. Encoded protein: CASSSRQVNEKLFF.

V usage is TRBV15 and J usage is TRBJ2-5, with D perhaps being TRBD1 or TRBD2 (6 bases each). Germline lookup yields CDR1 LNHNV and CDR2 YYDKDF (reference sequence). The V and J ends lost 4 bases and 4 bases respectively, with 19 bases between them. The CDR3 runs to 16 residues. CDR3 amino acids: CATSTEPGATLETQYF. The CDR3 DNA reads TGTGCCACCAGCACCGAACCGGGGGCCACGCTAGAGACCCAGTACTTC.

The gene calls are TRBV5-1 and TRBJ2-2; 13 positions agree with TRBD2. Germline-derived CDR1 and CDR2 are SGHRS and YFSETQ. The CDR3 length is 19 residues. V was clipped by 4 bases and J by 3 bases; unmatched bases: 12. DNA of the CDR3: TGCGCCAGCAGCCAACCGGGACTAGCGGGACTAGGCTACACCGGGGAGCTGTTTTTT. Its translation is CASSQPGLAGLGYTGELFF.

DNA of the CDR3: TGTGCCAGTAGTACCGTCCCGGGACAGGGAGGAAGGCAGTACTTC. Residues: CASSTVPGQGGRQYF. This chain links TRBV19 with TRBJ2-7; 9 positions match TRBD1. The germline CDR1 and CDR2 sequences are LNHDA and SQIVND (reference sequence). CDR3 size: 15 residues. V was pared by 4 bases and J by 9 bases, with 13 bases of the junction left unmatched.

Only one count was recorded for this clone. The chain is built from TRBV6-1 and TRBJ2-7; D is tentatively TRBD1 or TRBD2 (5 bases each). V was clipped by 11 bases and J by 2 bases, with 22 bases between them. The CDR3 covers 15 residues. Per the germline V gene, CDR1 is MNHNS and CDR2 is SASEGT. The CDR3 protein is CAAKGYGAFTYEQYF. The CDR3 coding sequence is TGTGCCGCTAAAGGGTACGGGGCCTTTACCTACGAGCAGTACTTC.

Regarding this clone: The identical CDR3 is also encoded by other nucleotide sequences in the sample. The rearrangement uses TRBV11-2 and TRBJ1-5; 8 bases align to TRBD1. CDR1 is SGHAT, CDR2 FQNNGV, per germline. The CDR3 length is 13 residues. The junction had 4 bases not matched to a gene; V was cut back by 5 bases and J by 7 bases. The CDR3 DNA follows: TGTGCCAGCAGCCCAGGGGGCGGACAGCCCCAGCATTTT. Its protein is CASSPGGGQPQHF. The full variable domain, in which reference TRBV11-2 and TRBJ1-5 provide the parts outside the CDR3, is EAGVAQSPRYKIIEKRQSVAFWCNPISGHATLYWYQQILGQGPKLLIQFQNNGVVDDSQLPKDRFSAERLKGVDSTLKIQPAKLEDSAVYLCASSPGGGQPQHFGDGTRLSIL.

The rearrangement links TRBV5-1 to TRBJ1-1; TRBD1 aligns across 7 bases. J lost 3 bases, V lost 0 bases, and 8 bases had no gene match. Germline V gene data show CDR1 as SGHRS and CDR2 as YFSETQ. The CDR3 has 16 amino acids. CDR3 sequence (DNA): TGCGCCAGCAGCTTGGCCTACAGGGGTTTGGACACTGAAGCTTTCTTT. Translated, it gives CASSLAYRGLDTEAFF.

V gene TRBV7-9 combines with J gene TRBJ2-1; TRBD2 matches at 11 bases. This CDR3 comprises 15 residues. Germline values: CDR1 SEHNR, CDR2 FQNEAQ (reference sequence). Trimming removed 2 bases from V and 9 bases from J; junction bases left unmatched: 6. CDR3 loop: CASSLMLAGGAEQFF. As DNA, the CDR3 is TGTGCCAGCAGCTTAATGCTAGCGGGAGGTGCTGAGCAGTTCTTC.

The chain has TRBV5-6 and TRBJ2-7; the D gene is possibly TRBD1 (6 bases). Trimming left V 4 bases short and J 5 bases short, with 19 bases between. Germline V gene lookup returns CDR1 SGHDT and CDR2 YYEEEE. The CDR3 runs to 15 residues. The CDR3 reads CASSTRDRRRNEQYF. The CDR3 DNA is TGTGCCAGCAGCACCCGAGACAGGCGTAGGAACGAGCAGTACTTC.

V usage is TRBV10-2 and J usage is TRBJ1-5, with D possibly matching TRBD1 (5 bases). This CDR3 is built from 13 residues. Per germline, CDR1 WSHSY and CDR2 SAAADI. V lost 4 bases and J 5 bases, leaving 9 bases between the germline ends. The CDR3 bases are TGCGCCAGCAGTGCGACGGGGGATCAGCCCCAGCATTTT. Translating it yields CASSATGDQPQHF.

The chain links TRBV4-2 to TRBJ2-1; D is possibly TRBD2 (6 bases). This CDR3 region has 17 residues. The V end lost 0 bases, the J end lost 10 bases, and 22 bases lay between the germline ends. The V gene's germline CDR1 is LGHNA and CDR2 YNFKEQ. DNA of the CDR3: TGTGCCAGCAGCCAAGATCTTGCGGCGGTGGGGGGACGCGAGCAGTTCTTC. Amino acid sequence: CASSQDLAAVGGREQFF.

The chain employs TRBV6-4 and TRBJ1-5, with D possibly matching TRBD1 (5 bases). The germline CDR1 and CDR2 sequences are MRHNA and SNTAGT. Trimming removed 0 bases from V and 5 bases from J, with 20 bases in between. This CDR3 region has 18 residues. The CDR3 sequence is CASSDSNFWRRVYQPQHF. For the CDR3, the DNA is TGTGCCAGCAGTGACTCGAACTTCTGGCGCAGGGTTTATCAGCCCCAGCATTTT.

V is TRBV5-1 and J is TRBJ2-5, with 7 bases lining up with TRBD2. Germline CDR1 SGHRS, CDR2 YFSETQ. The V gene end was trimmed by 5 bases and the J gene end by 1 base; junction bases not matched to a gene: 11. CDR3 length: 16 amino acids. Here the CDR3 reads CASSSTSGARQETQYF. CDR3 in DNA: TGCGCCAGCAGTTCCACAAGCGGGGCCCGCCAAGAGACCCAGTACTTC. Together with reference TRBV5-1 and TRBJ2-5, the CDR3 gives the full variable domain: KAGVTQTPRYLIKTRGQQVTLSCSPISGHRSVSWYQQTPGQGLQFLFEYFSETQRNKGNFPGRFSGRQFSNSRSEMNVSTLELGDSALYLCASSSTSGARQETQYFGPGTRLLVL.

For the CDR3, the DNA is TGCGCCAGCAGCCAAGACCAACCTAGTTGGTCCATCAATGAGCAGTTCTTC. Amino acids: CASSQDQPSWSINEQFF. The J gene is TRBJ2-1, the V gene TRBV4-1; D not resolved. Germline assignment: CDR1 MGHRA and CDR2 YSYEKL. The CDR3 spans 17 residues. V was shortened by 0 bases and J by 6 bases, with 18 bases between the two germline ends.

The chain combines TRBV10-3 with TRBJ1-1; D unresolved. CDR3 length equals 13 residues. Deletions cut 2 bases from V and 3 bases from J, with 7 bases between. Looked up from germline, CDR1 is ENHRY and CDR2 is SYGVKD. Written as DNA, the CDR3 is TGTGCCATCAGTGAGGCACAGTACACTGAAGCTTTCTTT. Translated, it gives CAISEAQYTEAFF.

CDR3 in DNA: TGTGCCAGCTCACCACTGAACGGAAACACAGATACGCAGTATTTT. This encodes CASSPLNGNTDTQYF. The V gene is TRBV18, the J gene TRBJ2-3; no clear D gene. V gave up 1 base and J gave up 2 bases, with 10 bases separating them. The length of the CDR3 is 15 residues. The V gene's germline CDR1 is KGHSH and CDR2 LQKENI.

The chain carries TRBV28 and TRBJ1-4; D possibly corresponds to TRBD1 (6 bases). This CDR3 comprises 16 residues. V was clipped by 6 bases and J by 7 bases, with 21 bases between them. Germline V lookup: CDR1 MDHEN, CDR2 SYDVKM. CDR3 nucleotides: TGTGCCAGCAGACCGGGACACCAAGGCGTCCTTGAAAAACTGTTTTTT. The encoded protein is CASRPGHQGVLEKLFF.

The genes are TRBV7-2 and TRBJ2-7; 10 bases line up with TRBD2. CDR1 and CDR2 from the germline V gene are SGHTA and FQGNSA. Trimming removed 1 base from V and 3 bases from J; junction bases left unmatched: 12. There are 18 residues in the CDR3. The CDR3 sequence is CASSLVAAGGHRYYEQYF. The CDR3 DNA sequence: TGTGCCAGCAGCTTAGTCGCAGCGGGAGGGCACCGCTACTACGAGCAGTACTTC.

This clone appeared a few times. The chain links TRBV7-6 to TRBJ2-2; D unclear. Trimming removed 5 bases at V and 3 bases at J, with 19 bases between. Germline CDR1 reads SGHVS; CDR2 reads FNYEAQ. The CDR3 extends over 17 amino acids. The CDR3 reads CASSGYLGELDTGELFF. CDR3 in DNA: TGTGCCAGCAGCGGCTATTTAGGAGAGTTGGACACCGGGGAGCTGTTTTTT.

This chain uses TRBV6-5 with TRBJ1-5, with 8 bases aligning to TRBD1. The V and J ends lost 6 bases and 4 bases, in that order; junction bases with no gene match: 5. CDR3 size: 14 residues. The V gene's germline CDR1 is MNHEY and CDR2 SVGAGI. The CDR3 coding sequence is TGTGCCAGCAGCCGGACAGGGATGAATCAGCCCCAGCATTTT. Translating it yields CASSRTGMNQPQHF.

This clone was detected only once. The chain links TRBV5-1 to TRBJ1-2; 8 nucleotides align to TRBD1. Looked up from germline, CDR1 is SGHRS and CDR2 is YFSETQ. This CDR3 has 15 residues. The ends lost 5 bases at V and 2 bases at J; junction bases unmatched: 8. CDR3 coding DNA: TGCGCCAGCAGTAGACCGGGACAGGAAAACTATGGCTACACCTTC. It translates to CASSRPGQENYGYTF.

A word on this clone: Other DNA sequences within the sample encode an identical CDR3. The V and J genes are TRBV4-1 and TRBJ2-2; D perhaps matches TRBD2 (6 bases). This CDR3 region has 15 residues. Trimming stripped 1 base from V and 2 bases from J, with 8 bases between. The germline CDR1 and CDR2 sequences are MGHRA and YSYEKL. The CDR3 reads CASSQVGLNTGELFF. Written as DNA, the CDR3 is TGCGCCAGCAGCCAAGTGGGACTTAACACCGGGGAGCTGTTTTTT.

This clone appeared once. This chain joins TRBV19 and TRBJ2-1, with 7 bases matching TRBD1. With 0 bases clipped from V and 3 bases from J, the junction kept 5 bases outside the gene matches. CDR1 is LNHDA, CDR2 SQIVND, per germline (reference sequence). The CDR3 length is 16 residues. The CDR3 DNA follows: TGTGCCAGTAGTATAGAACAGGGGACGAACTACAATGAGCAGTTCTTC. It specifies CASSIEQGTNYNEQFF.

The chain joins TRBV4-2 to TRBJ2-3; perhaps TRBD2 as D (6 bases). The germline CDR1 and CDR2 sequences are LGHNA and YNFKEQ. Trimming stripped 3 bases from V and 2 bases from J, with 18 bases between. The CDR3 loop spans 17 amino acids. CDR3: CASSHEGFGDFTDTQYF. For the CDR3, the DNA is TGTGCCAGCAGCCATGAAGGGTTCGGGGACTTCACAGATACGCAGTATTTT.

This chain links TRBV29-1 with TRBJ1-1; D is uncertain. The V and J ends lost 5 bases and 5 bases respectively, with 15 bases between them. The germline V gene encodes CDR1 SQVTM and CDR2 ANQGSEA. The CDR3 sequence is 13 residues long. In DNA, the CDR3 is TGCAGCGTTTTCTCCCCCCCACAAACTGAAGCTTTCTTT. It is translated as CSVFSPPQTEAFF. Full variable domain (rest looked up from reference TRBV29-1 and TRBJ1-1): SAVISQKPSRDICQRGTSLTIQCQVDSQVTMMFWYRQQPGQSLTLIATANQGSEATYESGFVIDKFPISRPNLTFSTLTVSNMSPEDSSIYLCSVFSPPQTEAFFGQGTRLTVV.

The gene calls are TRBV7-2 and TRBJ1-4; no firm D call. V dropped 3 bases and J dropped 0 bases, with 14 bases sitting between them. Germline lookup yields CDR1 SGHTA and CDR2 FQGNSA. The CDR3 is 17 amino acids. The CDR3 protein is CASSFSLRMTTNEKLFF. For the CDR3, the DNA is TGTGCCAGCAGCTTCTCACTCAGGATGACAACTAATGAAAAACTGTTTTTT.

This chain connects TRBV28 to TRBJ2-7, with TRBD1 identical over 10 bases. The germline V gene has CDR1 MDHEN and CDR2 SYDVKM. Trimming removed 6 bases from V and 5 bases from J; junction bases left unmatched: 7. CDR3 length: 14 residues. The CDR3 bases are TGTGCCAGCAGCCGGGACAGGGGTTTCGACGAGCAGTACTTC. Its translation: CASSRDRGFDEQYF.

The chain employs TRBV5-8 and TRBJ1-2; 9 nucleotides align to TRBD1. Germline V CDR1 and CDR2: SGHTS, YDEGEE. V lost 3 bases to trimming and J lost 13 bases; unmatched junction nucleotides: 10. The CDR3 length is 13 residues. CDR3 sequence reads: CASSSQDRGGRTF. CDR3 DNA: TGTGCCAGCAGCTCCCAGGACAGGGGAGGACGCACCTTC.